This T cell receptor beta chain derives from a study of T cell changes during pregnancy in multiple sclerosis. Produced via immunoSEQ multiplex PCR; TCRdb's table is partial and in-frame only. The sample includes 65,000 to 85,000 clones, roughly 93% seen only once; the top ten take more than 1.3%. Material: peripheral blood, obtained in the third trimester of pregnancy. This clonotype originated in a female donor with multiple sclerosis, enrolled in a pregnancy study.

Here the CDR3 reads CASSPGGGGGGDTQYF. The CDR3 nucleotides read TGTGCCAGCAGCCCTGGGGGTGGTGGGGGAGGAGATACGCAGTATTTT. V and J are TRBV7-9 and TRBJ2-3; a weak D match, TRBD2 (6 bases). V lost 5 bases, J lost 5 bases, and 20 bases lay in between. The CDR3 runs to 16 residues. In germline, CDR1 is SEHNR, CDR2 FQNEAQ (reference sequence).